This TCR beta chain derives from a study of shared clonotypes between healthy human individuals. The assay was immunoSEQ multiplex PCR, and TCRdb's table has in-frame clones only and misses some. The sample has a few million clones; approximately 90% are singletons. Input material: naive CD4+ T cells sorted from blood. The subset is: CD45RA+ positively selected. The origin of this receptor is a man in his late teens or twenties in good health.

CDR3 coding DNA: TGTGCCAGCAGCTCCCAGGGGTACACTGAAGCTTTCTTT. It codes for CASSSQGYTEAFF. The chain recombines TRBV7-8 with TRBJ1-1, with D possibly matching TRBD1 (6 bases). V gave up 4 bases and J gave up 3 bases, with 9 bases separating them. Germline CDR1 and CDR2: SGHVS and FQNEAQ. This CDR3 comprises 13 residues.